These 17 T cell receptor beta chains were all obtained from the same sample, sequenced in a study of shared clonotypes between healthy human individuals. Clones were sequenced by immunoSEQ multiplex PCR, and TCRdb holds only the in-frame ones, with some missing. The sample shows approximately 510,000 clones, 79% of them seen only once. Sequencing was carried out using PBMCs. These receptors came from a woman in her forties in good health. Some clones in this sample may be carry-over from other donors' samples.

This clone has a single count. The chain employs TRBV15 and TRBJ2-3; no clear D gene. Germline V gives CDR1 LNHNV, CDR2 YYDKDF (reference sequence). The CDR3 consists of 13 residues. With 0 bases removed from V and 6 bases from J, the gap between germline ends came to 7 bases. The CDR3 DNA is TGTGCCACCAGCAGAGATCGCCACGATACGCAGTATTTT. Its translation is CATSRDRHDTQYF.

The rearrangement links TRBV5-1 to TRBJ2-2, with 8 bases matching TRBD1. V lost 5 bases, J lost 4 bases, and 13 bases stayed unmatched. This CDR3 region has 17 residues. Germline values: CDR1 SGHRS, CDR2 YFSETQ. The CDR3 bases are TGCGCCAGCAGTACACGAAGTGGGACAGGAAGCACCGGGGAGCTGTTTTTT. It is translated as CASSTRSGTGSTGELFF.

The V gene is TRBV7-9, the J gene TRBJ2-5; a weak D match, TRBD1 (5 bases). The length of the CDR3 is 13 residues. V shed 5 bases and J shed 5 bases, with 12 bases lying between them. Germline values: CDR1 SEHNR, CDR2 FQNEAQ (reference sequence). CDR3 bases: TGTGCCAGCAGCCCCAGAAGGGGTGAGACCCAGTACTTC. Protein: CASSPRRGETQYF.

This rearrangement joins TRBV15 to TRBJ1-1; D remains unclear. V lost 6 bases and J 2 bases, leaving 16 bases between the germline ends. Per the germline V gene, CDR1 is LNHNV and CDR2 is YYDKDF (reference sequence). CDR3 length: 15 residues. CDR3 in DNA: TGTGCCACCAGGGCTCGGCTGCTATATAACACTGAAGCTTTCTTT. It translates to CATRARLLYNTEAFF. Full variable domain (rest looked up from reference TRBV15 and TRBJ1-1): DAMVIQNPRYQVTQFGKPVTLSCSQTLNHNVMYWYQQKSSQAPKLLFHYYDKDFNNEADTPDNFQSRRPNTSFCFLDIRSPGLGDTAMYLCATRARLLYNTEAFFGQGTRLTVV.

The chain joins TRBV6-6 to TRBJ1-1; D ambiguous. The V end was cut by 4 bases, the J end by 1 base, with 7 bases between. The CDR3 extends over 13 amino acids. CDR1 MNHNY and CDR2 SVGAGI come from the germline V gene (reference sequence). CDR3 in amino acids: CASSLGSNTEAFF. The DNA for the CDR3 is TGTGCCAGCAGTTTGGGTTCGAACACTGAAGCTTTCTTT.

Details on this clone: This clone may be a read error of a much larger clone one base away. Additional DNA sequences in this sample encode the identical CDR3. The chain carries TRBV5-1 and TRBJ2-5; the match to TRBD2 covers 7 bases. CDR1 and CDR2 from the germline V gene are SGHRS and YFSETQ. The CDR3 length is 13 residues. CDR3 protein: CASSSGTIQTQYF. DNA of the CDR3: TGCGCCAGTAGCTCCGGGACTATACAGACCCAGTACTTC. The full variable domain, in which reference TRBV5-1 and TRBJ2-5 provide the parts outside the CDR3, is KAGVTQTPRYLIKTRGQQVTLSCSPISGHRSVSWYQQTPGQGLQFLFEYFSETQRNKGNFPGRFSGRQFSNSRSEMNVSTLELGDSALYLCASSSGTIQTQYFGPGTRLLVL.

The chain has TRBV27 and TRBJ1-2; the match to TRBD1 covers 10 bases. Trimming cost V 5 bases and J 4 bases; bases outside gene matches: 19. CDR1 is MNHEY, CDR2 SMNVEV, per germline (reference sequence). The length of the CDR3 is 19 residues. The CDR3 sequence is CASSPTPGTGAGGFYGYTF. CDR3 coding DNA: TGTGCCAGCAGTCCGACACCCGGGACAGGGGCCGGGGGTTTCTATGGCTACACCTTC.

V gene TRBV5-4 combines with J gene TRBJ2-7; no firm D call. Trimming cost V 4 bases and J 3 bases, with 17 bases left between them. Looked up from germline, CDR1 is SGHNT and CDR2 is YYREEE (reference sequence). This CDR3 has 15 amino acids. DNA of the CDR3: TGTGCCAGCAGCCCTCCTGGTGGGAACCTCTACGAGCAGTACTTC. Translated, it gives CASSPPGGNLYEQYF.

The chain has TRBV27 and TRBJ2-1, with TRBD1 identical over 8 bases. Germline loops: CDR1 MNHEY, CDR2 SMNVEV (reference sequence). There are 15 residues in the CDR3. The junction had 8 bases not matched to a gene; V was cut back by 3 bases and J by 7 bases. The CDR3 reads CASSLRQGRMNEQFF. The CDR3 DNA reads as TGTGCCAGCAGTTTGCGACAGGGGCGAATGAATGAGCAGTTCTTC.

This chain links TRBV6-5 with TRBJ2-5, with a possible D match to TRBD2 (6 bases). The CDR3 is 14 amino acids. Germline V gene sequence: CDR1 MNHEY, CDR2 SVGAGI. Between the trimmed V and J ends, which lost 6 bases and 1 base, there was a span of 12 bases. CDR3 amino acids: CASRAGRTQETQYF. DNA for the CDR3: TGTGCCAGCAGGGCGGGACGGACCCAAGAGACCCAGTACTTC.

The chain carries TRBV18 and TRBJ2-7; D possibly uses TRBD1 or TRBD2 (6 bases each). Germline V gene sequence: CDR1 KGHSH, CDR2 LQKENI. The CDR3 length is 13 residues. V lost 3 bases and J lost 5, with 11 bases in between. This chain's CDR3 is CASSPLGGNEQYF. In DNA form, the CDR3 reads TGTGCCAGCTCACCTCTGGGGGGCAACGAGCAGTACTTC.

The chain uses TRBV6-5 and TRBJ1-3; D remains unclear. Per germline, CDR1 MNHEY and CDR2 SVGAGI. The V end lost 4 bases, the J end lost 0 bases, and 4 bases lay between the germline ends. The CDR3 sequence is 13 residues long. CDR3 DNA sequence: TGTGCCAGCAGTTCCCCCTCTGGAAACACCATATATTTT. This codes for CASSSPSGNTIYF.

The J gene is TRBJ2-7, the V gene TRBV4-3; D may correspond to TRBD1 or TRBD2 (6 bases each). This CDR3 contains 15 residues. V was cut by 4 bases and J by 2 bases, with 15 bases left in between. Germline V gives CDR1 LGHNA, CDR2 YSLEER. CDR3 sequence: CASSLQGGKTYEQYF. CDR3 nucleotide sequence: TGCGCCAGCAGCCTACAAGGGGGGAAAACCTACGAGCAGTACTTC.

The chain employs TRBV10-1 and TRBJ2-1; TRBD2 is a possible D gene (5 bases). The CDR3 loop spans 11 amino acids. The germline V gene has CDR1 WNHNN and CDR2 SYGVQD (reference sequence). Between the trimmed V and J ends, which lost 4 bases and 9 bases, there was a span of 7 bases. CDR3 bases: TGCGCCAGCAGTGCGGGGTTTGAGCAGTTCTTC. This translates into CASSAGFEQFF.

The chain uses TRBV7-8 and TRBJ1-2; 9 nucleotides agree with TRBD1. The V gene's germline CDR1 is SGHVS and CDR2 FQNEAQ. The CDR3 covers 14 residues. The junction had 1 base not matched to a gene; V was cut back by 3 bases and J by 2 bases. CDR3: CASSFGTGNYGYTF. DNA of the CDR3: TGTGCCAGCAGCTTCGGGACAGGGAACTATGGCTACACCTTC.

V gene TRBV10-2 combines with J gene TRBJ1-4, with 9 nucleotides matching TRBD1. Germline assignment: CDR1 WSHSY and CDR2 SAAADI. The length of the CDR3 is 15 residues. The trim removed 1 base at V and 7 bases at J, leaving 4 bases unmatched. The CDR3 DNA sequence: TGCGCCAGCAGTGAGTGGACAGGGGAAGGTGAAAAACTGTTTTTT. It specifies CASSEWTGEGEKLFF.

The rearrangement links TRBV6-5 to TRBJ1-2; D is unclear. This CDR3 comprises 14 residues. Germline CDR1 MNHEY, CDR2 SVGAGI. The V and J ends lost 0 bases and 2 bases respectively, with 7 bases between them. In DNA form, the CDR3 reads TGTGCCAGCAGTTACTCGGTAGGCAACTATGGCTACACCTTC. This translates into CASSYSVGNYGYTF.